The entry below gives a single TCR beta chain sequence along with its context. Its antigen is not identified. These data belong to a study of T cells in Graves' hyperthyroidism and ophthalmopathy. Whole-study results and caveats: The model identified upcoming ophthalmopathy a median around 6 months ahead of onset.

Patients showing uncontrolled infection, other autoimmune disease, pregnancy or lactation were ineligible. Orbital computed tomography and thyroid ultrasound, together with serum TRAb and thyroxine and clinical symptoms, were used for diagnoses. The CDR3 length is 15 residues. Trimming cost V 10 bases and J 4 bases; bases outside gene matches: 13. Germline assignment: CDR1 MNHEY and CDR2 SVGAGI. Amplified TCR beta CDR3 regions derived from RNA transcripts. The study used the HTBI primer set for a first-round RT-PCR of the TCR CDR3. TCRdb called the multiplex PCR reads again in MiXCR, with one record for every CDR3 protein. This table has approximately 640,000 distinct CDR3 sequences, about 45% appearing once.

V gene TRBV6-5 combines with J gene TRBJ1-5; TRBD1 matches at 7 bases. The sequenced sample was peripheral blood or thyroid tissue (not recorded which). The sequence was obtained from an adult man with Graves' disease, either hyperthyroidism or ophthalmopathy (not recorded which). The CDR3 DNA is TGTGCCACCCTTACGAGGGGGCAGGTAAATCAGCCCCAGCATTTT. Translating it yields CATLTRGQVNQPQHF.